A selection of T cell receptor beta chains follows, all from one sample in a study of CD8+CD57+ T cells in acquired aplastic anemia. TCRdb ran MiXCR on the reads and lists one entry per CDR3 protein. The table records fewer than 100,000 distinct CDR3 sequences, about 45% of them present only once. The source material was sorted CD4+, CD8+, or CD8+CD57+ T cells (not recorded which) from PBMCs. All receptors come from a human donor in good health, serving as a control. Both conserved end residues are part of each CDR3. Fields, in order: J gene, D gene, clone size, V gene, CDR3 DNA, CDR3 protein. D genes are given only for firm matches. The listing skips clone size in some rows; elsewhere it reads once, few, many or a size class.

j_gene: TRBJ1-5
d_gene: .
abundance: .
v_gene: TRBV19
CDR3nt: TGTGCCAGTAGTATAGCTCAGGGTAGGGGCAATCAGCCCCAGCATTTT
CDR3aa: CASSIAQGRGNQPQHF

j_gene: TRBJ1-5
d_gene: TRBD1
abundance: .
v_gene: TRBV12-3/TRBV12-4
CDR3nt: TGTGCCAGCAGCCGACAGGGAACCAGCAATCAGCCCCAGCATTTT
CDR3aa: CASSRQGTSNQPQHF

j_gene: TRBJ1-2
d_gene: .
abundance: many
v_gene: TRBV12-3/TRBV12-4
CDR3nt: TGTGCCAGCAGTTTAGGGTCTCTCAGTGGCTACACCTTC
CDR3aa: CASSLGSLSGYTF

j_gene: TRBJ2-7
d_gene: TRBD1
abundance: many
v_gene: TRBV7-8
CDR3nt: TGTGCCAGCAGCTTACCCACAGGGGGCGCAACCTACGAGCAGTACTTC
CDR3aa: CASSLPTGGATYEQYF

j_gene: TRBJ2-7
d_gene: .
abundance: .
v_gene: TRBV29-1
CDR3nt: TGCAGCGTTGAGAGGTCCTACGAGCAGTACTTC
CDR3aa: CSVERSYEQYF

j_gene: TRBJ2-2
d_gene: .
abundance: many
v_gene: TRBV15
CDR3nt: TGTGCCACCAGCAGCGCGACAGGGGACTACGGGGAGCTGTTTTTT
CDR3aa: CATSSATGDYGELFF

j_gene: TRBJ2-1
d_gene: TRBD2
abundance: few
v_gene: TRBV12-3/TRBV12-4
CDR3nt: TGTGCCAGCAGTTTGACTAGCGGGGCAAGCTCCTACAATGAGCAGTTCTTC
CDR3aa: CASSLTSGASSYNEQFF

j_gene: TRBJ1-2
d_gene: TRBD1
abundance: .
v_gene: TRBV25-1
CDR3nt: TGTGCCAGCAGTTCCTCAGGGGGTGGCTGCACCTTC
CDR3aa: CASSSSGGGCTF

j_gene: TRBJ2-1
d_gene: .
abundance: many
v_gene: TRBV12-3/TRBV12-4
CDR3nt: TGTGCCAGCAGTCCGTCGGGTAATGAGCAGTTCTTC
CDR3aa: CASSPSGNEQFF

j_gene: TRBJ1-5
d_gene: .
abundance: .
v_gene: TRBV27
CDR3nt: TGTGCCAGCAGTTTTTCCGGGCACAATCAGCCCCAGCATTTT
CDR3aa: CASSFSGHNQPQHF

j_gene: TRBJ2-4
d_gene: TRBD2
abundance: .
v_gene: TRBV19
CDR3nt: TGTGCCAGTAGTATCCCGGTGTCCCGGGAGGCCCACTTAGCCAAAAACATTCAGTACTTC
CDR3aa: CASSIPVSREAHLAKNIQYF

j_gene: TRBJ2-2
d_gene: TRBD1
abundance: few
v_gene: TRBV20-1
CDR3nt: TGCAGTGCTAAACTCGCCCACAGGGGGAACACCGGGGAGCTGTTTTTT
CDR3aa: CSAKLAHRGNTGELFF

j_gene: TRBJ2-7
d_gene: .
abundance: .
v_gene: TRBV7-8
CDR3nt: TGTGCCAGCAGCTTTCAGGGGACCACCTACGAGCAGTACTTC
CDR3aa: CASSFQGTTYEQYF

j_gene: TRBJ2-7
d_gene: .
abundance: many
v_gene: TRBV14
CDR3nt: TGTGCCAGCAGCAGCGGGCCATCTAGCTCCTACGAGCAGTACTTC
CDR3aa: CASSSGPSSSYEQYF

j_gene: TRBJ2-1
d_gene: TRBD2
abundance: .
v_gene: TRBV10-1
CDR3nt: TGCGCCAGCAGCCTTAAATGGCGGGGGGTTTACAATGAGCAGTTCTTC
CDR3aa: CASSLKWRGVYNEQFF

j_gene: TRBJ2-1
d_gene: TRBD2
abundance: once
v_gene: TRBV15
CDR3nt: TGTGCCACCAGCAAAACCCGGGGGGTAAGCTCCTACAATGAGCAGTTCTTC
CDR3aa: CATSKTRGVSSYNEQFF

j_gene: TRBJ1-4
d_gene: .
abundance: .
v_gene: TRBV11-1
CDR3nt: TGTGCCAGCAGCTCCAAGGGCCGTTCGACAGAGTCGAGATTAGGAAAACTGTTTTTT
CDR3aa: CASSSKGRSTESRLGKLFF

j_gene: TRBJ2-7
d_gene: .
abundance: many
v_gene: TRBV2
CDR3nt: TGTGCCAGCAGCGCTGTGGGGCCGACCTACGAGCAGTACTTC
CDR3aa: CASSAVGPTYEQYF

j_gene: TRBJ2-5
d_gene: TRBD2
abundance: few
v_gene: TRBV29-1
CDR3nt: TGCAGCGTTGACCGAGGGGATAGCGGGTATGGGACCCAGTACTTC
CDR3aa: CSVDRGDSGYGTQYF

j_gene: TRBJ2-7
d_gene: TRBD2
abundance: .
v_gene: TRBV7-6
CDR3nt: TGTGCCAGCAGCCAAGGACTAGCGGGGTACGAGCAGTACTTC
CDR3aa: CASSQGLAGYEQYF

j_gene: TRBJ1-6
d_gene: .
abundance: many
v_gene: TRBV12-3/TRBV12-4
CDR3nt: TGTGCCAGCACACAAACGGGGGTTAGGGGACCCCTCCACTTT
CDR3aa: CASTQTGVRGPLHF

j_gene: TRBJ2-4
d_gene: .
abundance: .
v_gene: TRBV7-9
CDR3nt: TGTGCCAGCAGCTTAACGGGGAACATTCAGTACTTC
CDR3aa: CASSLTGNIQYF

j_gene: TRBJ2-7
d_gene: .
abundance: .
v_gene: TRBV19
CDR3nt: TGTGCCAGTAGTATAGATCCCCAGGGATTCTACGAGCAGTACTTC
CDR3aa: CASSIDPQGFYEQYF

j_gene: TRBJ1-6
d_gene: TRBD1
abundance: once
v_gene: TRBV6-2/TRBV6-3
CDR3nt: TGTGCCAGCAGTTACGGGTGGGACAGGGGACAGTCACCCCTCCACTTT
CDR3aa: CASSYGWDRGQSPLHF

j_gene: TRBJ1-2
d_gene: TRBD1
abundance: .
v_gene: TRBV2
CDR3nt: TGTGCCAGCAGGGACAGGAAAAGCGATGGCTACACCTTC
CDR3aa: CASRDRKSDGYTF

j_gene: TRBJ1-2
d_gene: .
abundance: .
v_gene: TRBV19
CDR3nt: TGTGCCAGTAGTACCCAGGGCCCTTCCGGTGGCTACACCTTC
CDR3aa: CASSTQGPSGGYTF

j_gene: TRBJ1-1
d_gene: .
abundance: .
v_gene: TRBV10-2
CDR3nt: TGCGCCAGCAGTGGGGGGGATTCGGGCACTGCAGCTATCTTT
CDR3aa: CASSGGDSGTAAIF

j_gene: TRBJ1-2
d_gene: .
abundance: .
v_gene: TRBV9
CDR3nt: TGTGCCAGCAGCGCACGTTTATCCCCAGGAGTCGGCTACACCTTC
CDR3aa: CASSARLSPGVGYTF

j_gene: TRBJ1-2
d_gene: .
abundance: many
v_gene: TRBV20-1
CDR3nt: TGCAGTGCTAGAGATACTAATTCACAGGCGCGGGGGACCTTC
CDR3aa: CSARDTNSQARGTF

j_gene: TRBJ2-1
d_gene: .
abundance: .
v_gene: TRBV6-1
CDR3nt: TGTGCCAGCAGCAATTACGGGACCTCGGCTATCAATGAGCAGTTCTTC
CDR3aa: CASSNYGTSAINEQFF

j_gene: TRBJ2-2
d_gene: TRBD1
abundance: few
v_gene: TRBV6-1
CDR3nt: TGTGCCAGCATGACAGGGCAAGCACCAAACACCGGGGAGCTGTTTTTT
CDR3aa: CASMTGQAPNTGELFF

j_gene: TRBJ2-1
d_gene: TRBD2
abundance: many
v_gene: TRBV12-3/TRBV12-4
CDR3nt: TGTGCCAGCAGTTTAAGCGGGCGACTAGCGATCAATGAGCAGTTCTTC
CDR3aa: CASSLSGRLAINEQFF

j_gene: TRBJ2-7
d_gene: .
abundance: many
v_gene: TRBV5-1
CDR3nt: TGCGCCAGCAGCTCCCGACAGCCTGGGGACTACGAGCAGTACTTC
CDR3aa: CASSSRQPGDYEQYF

j_gene: TRBJ2-5
d_gene: TRBD1
abundance: .
v_gene: TRBV10-3
CDR3nt: TGTGCCATCAGCTCTGACAGGGGAGTTCAAGAGACCCAGTACTTC
CDR3aa: CAISSDRGVQETQYF

j_gene: TRBJ2-7
d_gene: .
abundance: .
v_gene: TRBV15
CDR3nt: TGTGCCACCAGCAGAGAAAGGGGCAATTTTGAGCAGTACTTC
CDR3aa: CATSRERGNFEQYF

j_gene: TRBJ2-7
d_gene: .
abundance: .
v_gene: TRBV9
CDR3nt: TGTGCCAGCAGCGTCCGGGACAACTACGAGCAGTACTTC
CDR3aa: CASSVRDNYEQYF

j_gene: TRBJ2-5
d_gene: .
abundance: .
v_gene: TRBV9
CDR3nt: TGTGCCAGCAGCGTAGCGGGAGTCGGAGAGACCCAGTACTTC
CDR3aa: CASSVAGVGETQYF

j_gene: TRBJ1-2
d_gene: .
abundance: many
v_gene: TRBV20-1
CDR3nt: TGCAGTGCCACGGACGAAATGGGAGGCTACACCTTC
CDR3aa: CSATDEMGGYTF

j_gene: TRBJ2-3
d_gene: .
abundance: .
v_gene: TRBV25-1
CDR3nt: TGTGCCAGCAGCCAGTTTAAGACAGATACGCAGTATTTT
CDR3aa: CASSQFKTDTQYF

j_gene: TRBJ1-2
d_gene: .
abundance: .
v_gene: TRBV29-1
CDR3nt: TGCAGCGTTCTTTGGGGCTTTGGCTACACCTTC
CDR3aa: CSVLWGFGYTF

j_gene: TRBJ1-2
d_gene: .
abundance: many
v_gene: TRBV6-1
CDR3nt: TGTGCCAGCAGTGAAGTGGGGCAGGATACTGGCTACACCTTC
CDR3aa: CASSEVGQDTGYTF

j_gene: TRBJ2-7
d_gene: TRBD1
abundance: many
v_gene: TRBV6-5
CDR3nt: TGTGCCAGCAGTTCGACAGGGGCCTACGAGCAGTACTTC
CDR3aa: CASSSTGAYEQYF

j_gene: TRBJ2-1
d_gene: .
abundance: .
v_gene: TRBV7-9
CDR3nt: TGTGCCAGCAGCCGGCCCCGGGGAGACGAGCAGTTCTTC
CDR3aa: CASSRPRGDEQFF

j_gene: TRBJ2-7
d_gene: TRBD1
abundance: large
v_gene: TRBV4-1
CDR3nt: TGCGCCAGCAGCCAAGGGGGGACAGGGCTGTACGAGCAGTACTTC
CDR3aa: CASSQGGTGLYEQYF

j_gene: TRBJ2-1
d_gene: .
abundance: .
v_gene: TRBV2
CDR3nt: TGTGCCAGCAGTATCAAGAACACAGGGCGGGGGTACAATGAGCAGTTCTTC
CDR3aa: CASSIKNTGRGYNEQFF

j_gene: TRBJ2-1
d_gene: .
abundance: .
v_gene: TRBV6-2/TRBV6-3
CDR3nt: TGTGCCAGCAGTTACCTGGGGTTCAATGAGCAGTTCTTC
CDR3aa: CASSYLGFNEQFF

j_gene: TRBJ1-2
d_gene: .
abundance: many
v_gene: TRBV12-3/TRBV12-4
CDR3nt: TGTGCCAGCAGTTTAAATCGGGTTGGCTACACCTTC
CDR3aa: CASSLNRVGYTF

j_gene: TRBJ2-7
d_gene: TRBD1
abundance: .
v_gene: TRBV19
CDR3nt: TGTGCCAGTAGTATAGCCCACAGGGGGCTAAACGAGCAGTACTTC
CDR3aa: CASSIAHRGLNEQYF

j_gene: TRBJ1-5
d_gene: .
abundance: once
v_gene: TRBV15
CDR3nt: TGTGCCACCAGCTCGGGCAATCAGCCCCAGCATTTT
CDR3aa: CATSSGNQPQHF

j_gene: TRBJ1-5
d_gene: .
abundance: few
v_gene: TRBV7-8
CDR3nt: TGTGCCAGCGCCCCAGGAGATAGCAATCAGCCCCAGCATTTT
CDR3aa: CASAPGDSNQPQHF